Listed below are T cell receptor beta chains from one sample, sequenced in a study of regulatory T cells in long-lasting Graves disease. TCRdb itself ran the multiplex PCR reads through MiXCR, one entry per CDR3 protein. This sample has about 460,000 distinct CDR3 sequences, with 20% to 25% found just once. Sample: peripheral blood mononuclear cells (PBMCs), taken when the disease was refractory, from a patient treated with antithyroid drugs. The receptors were gathered from a female donor with Graves disease. CDR3s include the opening cysteine and the closing phenylalanine or tryptophan. The D gene is left open where the match is weak. Clone size is not always given. Where it is, it says once, few, many or a class for expanded clones.

cdr3_aa,j_call,d_call,clone_size,v_call
CASSPRDIGTYEQYF,TRBJ2-7,-,many,TRBV2
CAINNRGEKLFF,TRBJ1-4,-,few,TRBV6-1
CASRPLRESTYEQYF,TRBJ2-7,-,few,TRBV6-1
CSVSRTGGGETQYF,TRBJ2-5,TRBD1,many,TRBV29-1
CASSPRPVYGYTF,TRBJ1-2,-,-,TRBV7-9
CATSSSTTGDTGGYTF,TRBJ1-2,-,many,TRBV15
CASSDGHNTEAFF,TRBJ1-1,-,many,TRBV6-1
CAGSLEFSGNTIYF,TRBJ1-3,-,-,TRBV7-8
CANPRRGEQYF,TRBJ2-7,-,few,TRBV7-7
CASSYRDPYEQYF,TRBJ2-7,-,-,TRBV6-2/TRBV6-3
CSVEAGATEAFF,TRBJ1-1,-,many,TRBV29-1
CASSLTGVLEAFF,TRBJ1-1,TRBD1,many,TRBV28
CASSSPGDSGNTIYF,TRBJ1-3,-,many,TRBV12-3/TRBV12-4
CASSPPAAGNYGYTF,TRBJ1-2,-,-,TRBV18
CSLAGTGGGGTEAFF,TRBJ1-1,TRBD1,-,TRBV20-1
CATHGTGQMNTEAFF,TRBJ1-1,TRBD1,few,TRBV15
CSASRQTITNEKLFF,TRBJ1-4,-,few,TRBV20-1
CASTSENQPQHF,TRBJ1-5,-,many,TRBV28
CSARRPSARGGYTF,TRBJ1-2,-,-,TRBV20-1
CASSIAGGSYEQYF,TRBJ2-7,TRBD2,-,TRBV7-3
CATGTVPPYGYTF,TRBJ1-2,TRBD1,few,TRBV10-3
CSARDRENTEAFF,TRBJ1-1,TRBD1,few,TRBV20-1
CASSLTATAGTGPYEQYF,TRBJ2-7,TRBD1,many,TRBV7-2
CAWNSGVYEQYF,TRBJ2-7,-,-,TRBV30
CASGGQGGNTEAFF,TRBJ1-1,TRBD1,many,TRBV2
CASRRTFTGANTGELFF,TRBJ2-2,-,-,TRBV2
CASSYGGEQYF,TRBJ2-7,-,many,TRBV6-2/TRBV6-3
CASSPDTRNTEAFF,TRBJ1-1,-,many,TRBV7-9
CSAGQGAGYGYTF,TRBJ1-2,TRBD1,-,TRBV20-1
CASSFGGVTNQPQHF,TRBJ1-5,-,few,TRBV28
CASSQAGSAYEQYF,TRBJ2-7,-,-,TRBV3-1
CATGPRGLNTEAFF,TRBJ1-1,-,many,TRBV15
CSAETLNYGYTF,TRBJ1-2,-,many,TRBV20-1
CAINPGEGNSPLHF,TRBJ1-6,-,few,TRBV10-3
CASSILAGGLAKNIQYF,TRBJ2-4,TRBD2,-,TRBV19
CASSLQGLGTDTQYF,TRBJ2-3,-,once,TRBV5-1
CASSLRDFYSNQPQHF,TRBJ1-5,-,-,TRBV28
CASSLVAGTPLHNEQFF,TRBJ2-1,-,few,TRBV12-3/TRBV12-4
CASSLFRQGGYTF,TRBJ1-2,TRBD1,many,TRBV7-2
CSVLMASGTVQYF,TRBJ2-5,TRBD2,many,TRBV29-1
CASSSAPPRPGQGNYEQYF,TRBJ2-7,TRBD1,-,TRBV7-9
CASSQGPGETQYF,TRBJ2-5,-,many,TRBV7-2
CASSPFWGRYRRETQYF,TRBJ2-5,-,many,TRBV7-3
CASSLSRGGYQPQHF,TRBJ1-5,-,many,TRBV28
CSAGGGRTGETQYF,TRBJ2-5,TRBD2,few,TRBV29-1